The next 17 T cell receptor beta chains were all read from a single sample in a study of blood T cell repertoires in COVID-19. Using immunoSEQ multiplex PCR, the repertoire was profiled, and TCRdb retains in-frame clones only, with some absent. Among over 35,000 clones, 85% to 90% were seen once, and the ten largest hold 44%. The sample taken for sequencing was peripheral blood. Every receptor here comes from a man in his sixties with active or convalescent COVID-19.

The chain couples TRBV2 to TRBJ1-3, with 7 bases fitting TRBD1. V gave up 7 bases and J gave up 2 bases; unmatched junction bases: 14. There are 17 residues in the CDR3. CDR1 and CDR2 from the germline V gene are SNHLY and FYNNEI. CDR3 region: CASTLHPTGLTGNTIYF. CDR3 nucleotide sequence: TGTGCCAGCACCCTACATCCGACAGGGCTCACTGGAAACACCATATATTTT.

Written as DNA, the CDR3 is TGCGCCAGCAGCTTGAGCTCCCAGGGCGTTCGTTACACCGGGGAGCTGTTTTTT. Amino acids: CASSLSSQGVRYTGELFF. The rearrangement uses TRBV10-1 and TRBJ2-2, with D tentatively TRBD1 (5 bases). Germline V gene data show CDR1 as WNHNN and CDR2 as SYGVQD (reference sequence). Between the trimmed V and J ends, which lost 6 bases and 3 bases, there was a span of 23 bases. The CDR3 runs 18 residues.

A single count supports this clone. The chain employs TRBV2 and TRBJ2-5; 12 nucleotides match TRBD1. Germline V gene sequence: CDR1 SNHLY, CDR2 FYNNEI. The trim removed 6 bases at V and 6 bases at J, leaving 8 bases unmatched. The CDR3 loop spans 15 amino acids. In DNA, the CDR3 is TGTGCCAGCAGGAGACCGGGACAGGGGGCTAAGACCCAGTACTTC. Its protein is CASRRPGQGAKTQYF.

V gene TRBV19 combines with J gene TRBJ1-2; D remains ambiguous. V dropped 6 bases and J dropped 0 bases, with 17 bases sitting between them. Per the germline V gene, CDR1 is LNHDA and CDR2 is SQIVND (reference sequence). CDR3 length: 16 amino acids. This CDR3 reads CASSLSGGRPNYGYTF. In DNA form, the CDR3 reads TGTGCCAGTAGCCTCTCGGGTGGTCGGCCTAACTATGGCTACACCTTC. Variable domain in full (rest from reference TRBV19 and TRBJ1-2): DGGITQSPKYLFRKEGQNVTLSCEQNLNHDAMYWYRQDPGQGLRLIYYSQIVNDFQKGDIAEGYSVSREKKESFPLTVTSAQKNPTAFYLCASSLSGGRPNYGYTFGSGTRLTVV.

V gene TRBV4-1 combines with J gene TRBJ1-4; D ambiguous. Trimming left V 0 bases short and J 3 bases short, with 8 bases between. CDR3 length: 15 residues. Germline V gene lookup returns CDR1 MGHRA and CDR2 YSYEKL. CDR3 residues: CASSQDWRANEKLFF. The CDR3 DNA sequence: TGCGCCAGCAGCCAAGATTGGCGGGCTAATGAAAAACTGTTTTTT.

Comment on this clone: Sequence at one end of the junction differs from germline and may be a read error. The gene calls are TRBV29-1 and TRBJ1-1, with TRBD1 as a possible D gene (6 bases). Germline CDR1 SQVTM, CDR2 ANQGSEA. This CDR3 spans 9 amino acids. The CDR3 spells CSVEEGGLF. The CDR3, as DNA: TGCAGCGTTGAAGAAGGGGGTCTGTTT. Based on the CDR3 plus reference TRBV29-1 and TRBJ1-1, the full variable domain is SAVISQKPSRDICQRGTSLTIQCQVDSQVTMMFWYRQQPGQSLTLIATANQGSEATYESGFVIDKFPISRPNLTFSTLTVSNMSPEDSSIYLCSVEEGGLFGQGTRLTVV.

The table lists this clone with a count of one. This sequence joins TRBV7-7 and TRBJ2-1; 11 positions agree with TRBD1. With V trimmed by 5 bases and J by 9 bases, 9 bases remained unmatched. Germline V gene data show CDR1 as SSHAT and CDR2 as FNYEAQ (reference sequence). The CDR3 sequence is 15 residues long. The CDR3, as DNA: TGTGCCAGCAGCCTTGGACAGGGGGCGTTGGGTGAGCAGTTCTTC. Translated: CASSLGQGALGEQFF.

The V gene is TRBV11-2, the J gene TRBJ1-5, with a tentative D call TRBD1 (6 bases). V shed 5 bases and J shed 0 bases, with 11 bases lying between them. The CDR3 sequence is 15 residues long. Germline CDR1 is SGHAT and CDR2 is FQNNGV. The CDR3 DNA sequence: TGTGCCAGCAGCCCTGACAGGAGTAGCAATCAGCCCCAGCATTTT. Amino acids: CASSPDRSSNQPQHF. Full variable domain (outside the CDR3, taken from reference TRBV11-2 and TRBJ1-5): EAGVAQSPRYKIIEKRQSVAFWCNPISGHATLYWYQQILGQGPKLLIQFQNNGVVDDSQLPKDRFSAERLKGVDSTLKIQPAKLEDSAVYLCASSPDRSSNQPQHFGDGTRLSIL.

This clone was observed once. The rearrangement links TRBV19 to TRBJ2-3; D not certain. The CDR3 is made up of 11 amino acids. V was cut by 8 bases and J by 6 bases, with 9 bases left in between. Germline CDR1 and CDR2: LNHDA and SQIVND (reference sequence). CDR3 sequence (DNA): TGTGCCAGTTCACTCATGGATACGCAGTATTTT. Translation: CASSLMDTQYF.

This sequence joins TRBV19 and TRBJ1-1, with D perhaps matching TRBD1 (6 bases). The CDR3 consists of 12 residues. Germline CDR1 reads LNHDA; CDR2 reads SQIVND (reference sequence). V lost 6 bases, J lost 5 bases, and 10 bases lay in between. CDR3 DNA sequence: TGTGCCAGTAGGGGGGGGCGGACTGAAGCTTTCTTT. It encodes CASRGGRTEAFF.

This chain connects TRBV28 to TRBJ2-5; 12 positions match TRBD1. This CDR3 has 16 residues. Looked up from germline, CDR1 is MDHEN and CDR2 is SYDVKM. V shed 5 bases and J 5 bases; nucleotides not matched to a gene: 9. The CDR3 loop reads CASSPTGQGAWETQYF. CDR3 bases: TGTGCCAGCAGTCCCACGGGACAGGGGGCTTGGGAGACCCAGTACTTC.

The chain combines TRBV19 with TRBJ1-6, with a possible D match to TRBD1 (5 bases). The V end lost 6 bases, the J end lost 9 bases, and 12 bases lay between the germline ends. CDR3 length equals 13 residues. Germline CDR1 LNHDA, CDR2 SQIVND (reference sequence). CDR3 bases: TGTGCCAGTAGCACCGGGGGGGTTTCACCCCTCCACTTT. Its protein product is CASSTGGVSPLHF. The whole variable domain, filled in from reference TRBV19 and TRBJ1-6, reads DGGITQSPKYLFRKEGQNVTLSCEQNLNHDAMYWYRQDPGQGLRLIYYSQIVNDFQKGDIAEGYSVSREKKESFPLTVTSAQKNPTAFYLCASSTGGVSPLHFGNGTRLTVT.

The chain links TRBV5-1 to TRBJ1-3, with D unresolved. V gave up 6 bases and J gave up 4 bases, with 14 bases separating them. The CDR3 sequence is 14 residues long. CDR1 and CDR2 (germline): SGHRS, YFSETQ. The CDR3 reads CASMESAGGNTIYF. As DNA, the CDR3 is TGCGCCAGCATGGAATCGGCGGGAGGAAACACCATATATTTT.

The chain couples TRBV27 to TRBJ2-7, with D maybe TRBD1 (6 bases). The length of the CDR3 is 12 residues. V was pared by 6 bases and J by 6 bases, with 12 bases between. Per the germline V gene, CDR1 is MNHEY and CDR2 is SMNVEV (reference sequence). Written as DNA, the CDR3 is TGTGCCAGCAGCCCGGACAGTCCCGAGCAGTACGTC. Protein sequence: CASSPDSPEQYV.

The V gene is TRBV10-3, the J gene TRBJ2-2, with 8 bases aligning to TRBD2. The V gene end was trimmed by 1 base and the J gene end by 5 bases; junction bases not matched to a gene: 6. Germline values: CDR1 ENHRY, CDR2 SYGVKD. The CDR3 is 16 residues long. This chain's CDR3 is CAISEFGAGVTGELFF. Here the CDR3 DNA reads TGTGCCATCAGTGAGTTCGGAGCGGGAGTAACCGGGGAGCTGTTTTTT.

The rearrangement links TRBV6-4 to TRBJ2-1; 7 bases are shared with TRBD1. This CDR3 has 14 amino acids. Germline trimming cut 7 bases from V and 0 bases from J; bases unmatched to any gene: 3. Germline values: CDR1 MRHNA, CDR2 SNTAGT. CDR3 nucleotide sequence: TGTGCCAGCAAAAGACAGGGCTCCTACAATGAGCAGTTCTTC. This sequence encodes CASKRQGSYNEQFF.

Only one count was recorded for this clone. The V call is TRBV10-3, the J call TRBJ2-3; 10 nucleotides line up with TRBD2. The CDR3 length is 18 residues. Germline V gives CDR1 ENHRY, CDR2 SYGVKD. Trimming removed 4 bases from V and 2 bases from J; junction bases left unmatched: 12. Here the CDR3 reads CAISGTTPLAGVTDTQYF. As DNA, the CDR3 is TGTGCCATCAGTGGGACTACGCCCCTAGCGGGAGTCACAGATACGCAGTATTTT.